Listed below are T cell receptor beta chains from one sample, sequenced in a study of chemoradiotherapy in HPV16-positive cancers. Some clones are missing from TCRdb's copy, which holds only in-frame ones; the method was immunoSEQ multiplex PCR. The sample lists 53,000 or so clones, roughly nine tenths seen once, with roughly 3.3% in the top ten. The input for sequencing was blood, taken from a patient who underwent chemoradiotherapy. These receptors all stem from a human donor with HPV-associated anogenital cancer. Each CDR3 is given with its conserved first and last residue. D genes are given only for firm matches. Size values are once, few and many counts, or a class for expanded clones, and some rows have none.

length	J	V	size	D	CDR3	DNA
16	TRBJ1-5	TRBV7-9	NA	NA	CASSLGGLRVNQPQHF	TGTGCCAGCAGCTTAGGGGGGCTCAGAGTCAATCAGCCCCAGCATTTT
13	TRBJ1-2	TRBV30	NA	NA	CAWRKGPNYGYTF	TGTGCCTGGAGGAAGGGTCCTAACTATGGCTACACCTTC
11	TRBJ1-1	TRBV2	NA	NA	CASGENTEAFF	TGTGCCAGCGGAGAGAACACTGAAGCTTTCTTT
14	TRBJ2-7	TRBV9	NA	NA	CASSPGNGDYEQYF	TGTGCCAGCAGCCCGGGGAACGGGGACTACGAGCAGTACTTC
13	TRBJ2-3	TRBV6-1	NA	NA	CASSEWVADTQYF	TGTGCCAGCAGTGAATGGGTTGCAGATACGCAGTATTTT
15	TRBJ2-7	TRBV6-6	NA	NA	CASSRQVIDPYEQYF	TGTGCCAGCAGCCGCCAGGTTATCGACCCCTACGAGCAGTACTTC
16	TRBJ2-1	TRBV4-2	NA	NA	CASSHDGGRGYNEQFF	TGTGCCAGCAGCCATGATGGCGGGCGAGGATACAATGAGCAGTTCTTC
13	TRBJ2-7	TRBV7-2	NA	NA	CASSLWSRDEQYF	TGTGCCAGCAGCTTATGGTCCCGCGACGAGCAGTACTTC
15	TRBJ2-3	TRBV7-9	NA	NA	CASSPERTSTDTQYF	TGTGCCAGCAGCCCCGAGCGGACTAGCACAGATACGCAGTATTTT
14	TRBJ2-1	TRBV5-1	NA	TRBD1	CASSGGTGNNEQFF	TGCGCCAGCAGCGGCGGGACAGGGAACAATGAGCAGTTCTTC
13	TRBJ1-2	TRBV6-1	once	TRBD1	CASSPDRGYGYTF	TGTGCCAGCAGCCCGGACAGGGGCTATGGCTACACCTTC
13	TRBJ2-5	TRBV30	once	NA	CAINQGDEETQYF	TGTGCAATCAACCAGGGAGATGAAGAGACCCAGTACTTC
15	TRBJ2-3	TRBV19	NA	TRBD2	CASSINGGVTDTQYF	TGTGCCAGTAGTATTAATGGGGGGGTCACAGATACGCAGTATTTT
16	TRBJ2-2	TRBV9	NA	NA	CASSVTWQANTGELFF	TGTGCCAGCAGCGTAACGTGGCAGGCGAACACCGGGGAGCTGTTTTTT
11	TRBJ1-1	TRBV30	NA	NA	CAWSARDTAFF	TGTGCCTGGAGTGCCCGGGACACAGCTTTCTTT
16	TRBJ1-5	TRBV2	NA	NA	CASSVGTSRGNQPQHF	TGTGCCAGCAGTGTTGGGACTAGTCGGGGCAATCAGCCCCAGCATTTT
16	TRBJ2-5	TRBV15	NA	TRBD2	CATSRGGLADGETQYF	TGTGCCACCAGCAGAGGAGGTCTAGCGGACGGTGAGACCCAGTACTTC
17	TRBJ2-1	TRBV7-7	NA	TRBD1	CASSSDSGTGHYNEQFF	TGTGCCAGCAGCTCGGACTCCGGGACAGGGCATTACAATGAGCAGTTCTTC
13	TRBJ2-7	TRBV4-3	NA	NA	CASSQDRDYEQYF	TGCGCCAGCAGCCAAGACCGGGACTACGAGCAGTACTTC
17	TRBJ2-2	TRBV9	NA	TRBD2	CASRPSSGRALTGELFF	TGTGCCAGCAGGCCCTCTAGCGGGAGGGCACTTACCGGGGAGCTGTTTTTT
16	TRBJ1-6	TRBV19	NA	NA	CASSIWGSSYNSPLHF	TGTGCCAGTAGTATTTGGGGGAGCTCCTATAATTCACCCCTCCACTTT
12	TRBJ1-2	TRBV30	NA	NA	CAWGIQRDYYTF	TGTGCCTGGGGAATACAGAGGGACTACTACACCTTC